The following is a TCR beta chain sequence with its context. Clones were sequenced by immunoSEQ multiplex PCR, and TCRdb holds only the in-frame ones, with some missing. Of about 87,000 clones listed, 80% to 95% are singletons. The sample belongs to a study of T cell changes during pregnancy in multiple sclerosis. CDR3 length: 13 amino acids. In germline, CDR1 is MDHEN, CDR2 SYDVKM. The V end lost 4 bases, the J end lost 5 bases, and 12 bases lay between the germline ends. The chain combines TRBV28 with TRBJ2-7, with a tentative D call TRBD1 (6 bases). Material: peripheral blood, obtained in the third trimester of pregnancy. The clonotype comes from a female donor in good health, enrolled as a control in a pregnancy study. The CDR3 sequence: CASSSGGRDEQYF. The CDR3 nucleotides read TGTGCCAGCAGTTCTGGGGGCCGGGACGAGCAGTACTTC. The full variable domain, completed using reference TRBV28 and TRBJ2-7, is DVKVTQSSRYLVKRTGEKVFLECVQDMDHENMFWYRQDPGLGLRLIYFSYDVKMKEKGDIPEGYSVSREKKERFSLILESASTNQTSMYLCASSSGGRDEQYFGPGTRLTVT.